A selection of T cell receptor beta chains follows, all from one sample in a study of regulatory T cells in long-lasting Graves disease. TCRdb ran MiXCR on the multiplex PCR reads and lists one entry per CDR3 protein. The sample records about 470,000 distinct CDR3 sequences, around a fifth being singletons. Specimen: peripheral blood mononuclear cells (PBMCs), collected when the disease was refractory, from a patient treated with antithyroid drugs. The receptors here all came from a female donor with Graves disease. Both conserved end residues are part of each CDR3. The D gene is left open where the match is weak. Some rows have no size entry. The others give once, few or many, or a class for an expanded clone.

J gene | clone size | V gene | D gene | CDR3 DNA | CDR3 protein
TRBJ1-1 | many | TRBV28 | NA | TGTGCCAGCAGTTTTTTCCGGGGGAACACTGAAGCTTTCTTT | CASSFFRGNTEAFF
TRBJ1-1 | NA | TRBV6-9 | NA | TGTGCCAGCAGTTATGGCAGGGAAACTGAAGCTTTCTTT | CASSYGRETEAFF
TRBJ2-7 | many | TRBV20-1 | NA | TGCAGTGCCCCCGTGGAGGGATCCTACGAGCAGTACTTC | CSAPVEGSYEQYF
TRBJ2-7 | NA | TRBV20-1 | TRBD1 | TGCAGTGCTGAGCCTGGGACAGGGGAGTACGAGCAGTACTTC | CSAEPGTGEYEQYF
TRBJ2-2 | NA | TRBV6-1 | NA | TGTGCCAGCAGGAGGGACACCTCCACCGGGGAGCTGTTTTTT | CASRRDTSTGELFF
TRBJ2-7 | many | TRBV6-1 | NA | TGTGCCAGCGACGGGGGGCCCTTGTACGAGCAGTACTTC | CASDGGPLYEQYF
TRBJ2-5 | many | TRBV7-3 | NA | TGTGCCAGCAGCGTCCACCCCAAGGAGACCCAGTACTTC | CASSVHPKETQYF
TRBJ2-4 | many | TRBV28 | NA | TGTGCCAGCAGTTTCCTACAGGCAACCAAAAACATTCAGTACTTC | CASSFLQATKNIQYF
TRBJ1-1 | few | TRBV2 | NA | TGTGCCGGTTGGGGGCGGACTGAAGCTTTCTTT | CAGWGRTEAFF
TRBJ2-2 | NA | TRBV28 | NA | TGTGCCAGCAGTCTAAGGAGGACAGTGAACACCGGGGAGCTGTTTTTT | CASSLRRTVNTGELFF
TRBJ2-5 | NA | TRBV3-1 | NA | TGTGCCAGCAGCCAAGATCGAAGGGGCCCATATCGCCACCAAGAGACCCAGTACTTC | CASSQDRRGPYRHQETQYF
TRBJ1-2 | few | TRBV9 | TRBD1 | TGTGCCAGCAGCTCATACCGGGGACAGGGGGCCCTTGCCTATGGCTACACCTTC | CASSSYRGQGALAYGYTF
TRBJ1-1 | few | TRBV14 | NA | TGTGCCAGCAGCCGGGCACAACTCACTGAAGCTTTCTTT | CASSRAQLTEAFF
TRBJ2-1 | NA | TRBV15 | TRBD2 | TGTGCCACCAGCAGAGATCCGGCTAGCGGGAGGGGTCATGAGCAGTTCTTC | CATSRDPASGRGHEQFF
TRBJ2-2 | NA | TRBV9 | TRBD1 | TGTGCCAGCAGATCACAGGGGCGAACCGGGGAGCTGTTTTTT | CASRSQGRTGELFF
TRBJ1-1 | many | TRBV28 | NA | TGTGCCAGCAGTTCCACTGCGCTGGGGCGGACTGAAGCTTTCTTT | CASSSTALGRTEAFF
TRBJ2-3 | few | TRBV4-1 | NA | TGCGCCAGCAGCCCCCTAGGGGGGGCGCGGGGCACAGATACGCAGTATTTT | CASSPLGGARGTDTQYF
TRBJ2-4 | many | TRBV12-3/TRBV12-4 | TRBD2 | TGTGCCAGCAGTTTTCTAGCGGGAGGACCTAACATTCAGTACTTC | CASSFLAGGPNIQYF
TRBJ1-5 | few | TRBV20-1 | NA | TGCAGTGCTAAGAAACCAGGGCATAAGGATCAGCCCCAGCATTTT | CSAKKPGHKDQPQHF
TRBJ2-7 | many | TRBV20-1 | TRBD2 | TGCAGTGCTAAGGGACTAGCGACCTCCTACGAGCAGTACTTC | CSAKGLATSYEQYF
TRBJ1-4 | NA | TRBV6-1 | NA | TGTGCCAGCAGCCCGCCCCGGGAAGGCGAAAAACTGTTTTTT | CASSPPREGEKLFF
TRBJ1-1 | few | TRBV4-3 | NA | TGCGCCAGCAGCCAAGATATGCCAGGCAAATATGAAGCTTTCTTT | CASSQDMPGKYEAFF